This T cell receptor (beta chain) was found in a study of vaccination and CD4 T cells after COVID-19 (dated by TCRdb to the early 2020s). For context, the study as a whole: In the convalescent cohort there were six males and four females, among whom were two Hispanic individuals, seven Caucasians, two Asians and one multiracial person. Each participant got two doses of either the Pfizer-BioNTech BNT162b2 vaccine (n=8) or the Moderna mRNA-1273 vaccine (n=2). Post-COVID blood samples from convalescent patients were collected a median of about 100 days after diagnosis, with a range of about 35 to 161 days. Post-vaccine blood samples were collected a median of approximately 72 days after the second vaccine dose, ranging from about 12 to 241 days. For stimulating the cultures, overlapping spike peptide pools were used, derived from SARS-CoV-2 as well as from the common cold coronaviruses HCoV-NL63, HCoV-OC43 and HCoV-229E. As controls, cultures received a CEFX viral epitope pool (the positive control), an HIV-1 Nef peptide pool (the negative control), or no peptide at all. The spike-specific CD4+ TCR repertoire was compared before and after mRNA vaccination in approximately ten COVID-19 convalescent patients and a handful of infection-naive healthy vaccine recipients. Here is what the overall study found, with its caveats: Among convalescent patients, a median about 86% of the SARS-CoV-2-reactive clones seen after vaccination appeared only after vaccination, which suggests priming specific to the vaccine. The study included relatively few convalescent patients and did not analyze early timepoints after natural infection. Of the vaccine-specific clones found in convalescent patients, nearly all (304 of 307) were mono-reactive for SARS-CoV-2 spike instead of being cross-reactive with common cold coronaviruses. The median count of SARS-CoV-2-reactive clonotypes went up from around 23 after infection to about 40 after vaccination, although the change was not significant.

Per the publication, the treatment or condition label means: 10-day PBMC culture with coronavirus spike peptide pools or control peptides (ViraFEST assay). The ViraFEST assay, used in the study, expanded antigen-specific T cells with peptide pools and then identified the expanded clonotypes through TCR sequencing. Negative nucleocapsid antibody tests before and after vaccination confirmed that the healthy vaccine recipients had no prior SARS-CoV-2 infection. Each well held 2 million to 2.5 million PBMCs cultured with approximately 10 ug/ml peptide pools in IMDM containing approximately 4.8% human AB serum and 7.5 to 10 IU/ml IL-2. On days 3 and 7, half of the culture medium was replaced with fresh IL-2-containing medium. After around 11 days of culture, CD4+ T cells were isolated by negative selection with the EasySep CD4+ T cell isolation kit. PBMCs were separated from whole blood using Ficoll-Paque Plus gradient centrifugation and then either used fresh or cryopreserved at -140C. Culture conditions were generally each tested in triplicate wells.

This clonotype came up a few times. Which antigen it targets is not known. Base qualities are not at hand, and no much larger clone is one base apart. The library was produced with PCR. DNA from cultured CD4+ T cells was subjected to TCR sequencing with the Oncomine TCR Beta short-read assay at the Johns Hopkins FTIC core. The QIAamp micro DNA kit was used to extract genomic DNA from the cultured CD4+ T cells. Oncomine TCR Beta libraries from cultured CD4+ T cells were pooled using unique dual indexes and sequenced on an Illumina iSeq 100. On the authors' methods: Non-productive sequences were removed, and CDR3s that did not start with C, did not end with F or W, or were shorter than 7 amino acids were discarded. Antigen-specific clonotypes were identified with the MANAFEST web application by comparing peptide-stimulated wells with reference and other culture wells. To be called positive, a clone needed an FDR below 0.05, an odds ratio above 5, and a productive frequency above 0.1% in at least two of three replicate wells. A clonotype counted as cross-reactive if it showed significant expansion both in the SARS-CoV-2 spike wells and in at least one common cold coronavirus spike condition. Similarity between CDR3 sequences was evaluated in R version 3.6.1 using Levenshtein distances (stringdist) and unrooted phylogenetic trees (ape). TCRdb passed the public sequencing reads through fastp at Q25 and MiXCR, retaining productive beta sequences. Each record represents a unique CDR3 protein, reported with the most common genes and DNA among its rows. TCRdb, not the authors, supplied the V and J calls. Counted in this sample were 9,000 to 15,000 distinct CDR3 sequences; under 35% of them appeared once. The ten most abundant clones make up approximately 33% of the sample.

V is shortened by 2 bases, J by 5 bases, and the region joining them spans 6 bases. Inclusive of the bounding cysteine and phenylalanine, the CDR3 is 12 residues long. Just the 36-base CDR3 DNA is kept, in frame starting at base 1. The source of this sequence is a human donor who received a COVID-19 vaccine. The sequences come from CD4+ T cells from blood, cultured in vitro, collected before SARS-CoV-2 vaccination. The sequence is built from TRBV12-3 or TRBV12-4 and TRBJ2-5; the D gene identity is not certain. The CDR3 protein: CASSLFGETQYF. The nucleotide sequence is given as TGTGCCAGCAGTTTATTCGGGGAGACCCAGTACTTC.